The clone carrying this T cell receptor (beta chain) appeared many times. Its antigen is unidentified. The sample is drawn from a study of T cell repertoires in cytomegalovirus infection. Study summary: The authors used CMV epitopes that were HLA-C-restricted (recently identified) and HLA-B-restricted (well studied).

V shed 3 bases, J shed 1 base, and the junction held 4 bases outside the gene matches. CDR3 length: 15 amino acids. CDR1 MDHEN and CDR2 SYDVKM come from the germline V gene. TCRdb used MiXCR to reprocess the reads, holding one entry per CDR3 protein. The table records some 350,000 distinct CDR3 sequences, 25% to 30% of them present only once. The J gene is TRBJ1-1, the V gene TRBV28; 8 bases are shared with TRBD1. This clonotype was obtained from a human donor in good health (CMV status not recorded). Some clones in this sample may be carry-over from other donors' samples. The sample consisted of cultured PBMCs, taken from culture after CMV antigen stimulation. The CDR3 loop is CASSFWDRRNTEAFF. The DNA of the CDR3 is TGTGCCAGCAGTTTTTGGGACAGGAGGAACACTGAAGCTTTCTTT. Variable domain in full (rest from reference TRBV28 and TRBJ1-1): DVKVTQSSRYLVKRTGEKVFLECVQDMDHENMFWYRQDPGLGLRLIYFSYDVKMKEKGDIPEGYSVSREKKERFSLILESASTNQTSMYLCASSFWDRRNTEAFFGQGTRLTVV.